This T cell receptor (beta chain) was sequenced for a study of cytomegalovirus exposure and HLA in healthy donors. V lost 8 bases, J lost 8 bases, and 10 bases lay in between. CDR1 is LNHDA, CDR2 SQIVND, per germline (reference sequence). The CDR3 length is 11 residues. 60 Vbeta and 13 Jbeta primers were used in PCR. Some clones are missing from TCRdb's copy, which holds only in-frame ones; the method was immunoSEQ multiplex PCR. The data show under 100,000 clones, over 65% seen once. The source of this sequence is a man aged 45-65 years in good health and CMV-seronegative. The chain recombines TRBV19 with TRBJ2-1, with D maybe TRBD2 (6 bases). The sample was PBMCs. Here the CDR3 reads CASAGRYEQFF. The CDR3 coding sequence is TGTGCCAGTGCAGGGAGGTATGAGCAGTTCTTC.